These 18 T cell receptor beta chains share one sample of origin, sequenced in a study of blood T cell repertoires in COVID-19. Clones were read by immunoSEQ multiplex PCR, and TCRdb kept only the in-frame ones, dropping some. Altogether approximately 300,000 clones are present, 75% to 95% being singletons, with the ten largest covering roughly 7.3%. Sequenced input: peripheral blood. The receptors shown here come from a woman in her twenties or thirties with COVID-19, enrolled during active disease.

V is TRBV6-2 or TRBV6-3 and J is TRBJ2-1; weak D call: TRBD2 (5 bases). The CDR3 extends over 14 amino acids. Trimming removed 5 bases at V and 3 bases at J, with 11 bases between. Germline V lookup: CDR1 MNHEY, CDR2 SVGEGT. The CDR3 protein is CASSHFGDYNEQFF. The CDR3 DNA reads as TGTGCCAGCAGTCACTTCGGGGACTACAATGAGCAGTTCTTC.

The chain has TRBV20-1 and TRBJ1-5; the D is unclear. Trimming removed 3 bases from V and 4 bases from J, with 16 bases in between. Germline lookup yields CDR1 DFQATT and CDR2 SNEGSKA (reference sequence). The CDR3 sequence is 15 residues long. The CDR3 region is CSASLTHGENQPQHF. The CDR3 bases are TGCAGTGCTAGTCTGACACACGGTGAAAATCAGCCCCAGCATTTT.

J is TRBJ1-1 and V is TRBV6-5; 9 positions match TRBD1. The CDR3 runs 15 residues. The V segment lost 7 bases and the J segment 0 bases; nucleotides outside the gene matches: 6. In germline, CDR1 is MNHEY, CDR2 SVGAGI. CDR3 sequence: CASTGTGSVNTEAFF. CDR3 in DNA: TGTGCCAGCACCGGGACAGGGTCCGTGAACACTGAAGCTTTCTTT.

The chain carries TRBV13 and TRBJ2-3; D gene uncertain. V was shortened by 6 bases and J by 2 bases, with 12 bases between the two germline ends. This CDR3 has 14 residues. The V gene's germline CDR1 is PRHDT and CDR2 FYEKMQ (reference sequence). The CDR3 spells CASREWVFTDTQYF. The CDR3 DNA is TGTGCCAGCAGGGAGTGGGTTTTCACAGATACGCAGTATTTT.

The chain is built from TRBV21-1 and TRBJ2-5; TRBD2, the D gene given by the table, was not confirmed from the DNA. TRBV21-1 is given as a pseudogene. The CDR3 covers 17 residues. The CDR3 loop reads CASSKGTSGLLQETQYF. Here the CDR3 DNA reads TGTGCCAGCAGCAAAGGAACTAGCGGGCTGCTCCAAGAGACCCAGTACTTC.

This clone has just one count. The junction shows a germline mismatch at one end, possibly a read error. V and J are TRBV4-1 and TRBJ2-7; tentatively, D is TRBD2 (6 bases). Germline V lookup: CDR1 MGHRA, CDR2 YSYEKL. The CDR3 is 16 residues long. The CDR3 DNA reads TGCGCCAGCGGCCAAGTCAATGCGGGGTCCTCCTACGAGCAGTACTTC. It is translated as CASGQVNAGSSYEQYF.

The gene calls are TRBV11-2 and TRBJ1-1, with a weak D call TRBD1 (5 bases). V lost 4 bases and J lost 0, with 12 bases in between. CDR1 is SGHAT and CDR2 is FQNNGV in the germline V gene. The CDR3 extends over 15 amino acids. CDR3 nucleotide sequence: TGTGCCAGCAGCTCCCGACAGACCTTGAACACTGAAGCTTTCTTT. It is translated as CASSSRQTLNTEAFF.

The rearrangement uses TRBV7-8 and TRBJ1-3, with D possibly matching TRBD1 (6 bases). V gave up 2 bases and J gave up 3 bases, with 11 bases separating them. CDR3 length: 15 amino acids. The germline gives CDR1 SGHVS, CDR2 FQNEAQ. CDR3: CASSLSGGLGNTIYF. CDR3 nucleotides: TGTGCCAGCAGCTTATCGGGGGGGCTTGGAAACACCATATATTTT.

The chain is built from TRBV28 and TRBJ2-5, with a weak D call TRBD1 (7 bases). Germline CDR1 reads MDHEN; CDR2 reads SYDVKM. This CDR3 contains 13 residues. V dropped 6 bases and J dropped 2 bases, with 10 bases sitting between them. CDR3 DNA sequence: TGTGCCAGCAGGGCGGGACAGCAAGAGACCCAGTACTTC. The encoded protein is CASRAGQQETQYF. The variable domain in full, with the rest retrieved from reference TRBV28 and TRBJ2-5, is DVKVTQSSRYLVKRTGEKVFLECVQDMDHENMFWYRQDPGLGLRLIYFSYDVKMKEKGDIPEGYSVSREKKERFSLILESASTNQTSMYLCASRAGQQETQYFGPGTRLLVL.

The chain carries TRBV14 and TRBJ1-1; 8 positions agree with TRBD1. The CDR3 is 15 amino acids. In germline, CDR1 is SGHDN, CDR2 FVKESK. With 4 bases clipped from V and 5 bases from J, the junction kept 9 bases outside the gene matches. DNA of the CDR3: TGTGCCAGCAGCCCCCTTGGACAGGGACGAACTGAAGCTTTCTTT. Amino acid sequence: CASSPLGQGRTEAFF.

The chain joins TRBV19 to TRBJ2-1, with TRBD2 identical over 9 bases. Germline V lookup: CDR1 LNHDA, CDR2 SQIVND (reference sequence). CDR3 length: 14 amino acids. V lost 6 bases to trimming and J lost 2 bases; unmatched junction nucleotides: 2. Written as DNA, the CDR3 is TGTGCCAGTAGGGTAGCGGGGGCCTACAATGAGCAGTTCTTC. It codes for CASRVAGAYNEQFF.

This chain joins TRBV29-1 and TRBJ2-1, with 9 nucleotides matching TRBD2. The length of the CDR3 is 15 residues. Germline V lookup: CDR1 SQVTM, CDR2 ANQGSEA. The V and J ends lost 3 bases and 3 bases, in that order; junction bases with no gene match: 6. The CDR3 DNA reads TGCAGCGTTGATGGTAGCGGGAGAGGCTACAATGAGCAGTTCTTC. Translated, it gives CSVDGSGRGYNEQFF.

CDR3 residues: CASSPTGRREKLFF. The DNA of the CDR3 is TGTGCCAGCAGCCCGACAGGGCGGAGGGAAAAACTGTTTTTT. The chain combines TRBV5-6 with TRBJ1-4; TRBD1 matches 7 bases. CDR1 is SGHDT, CDR2 YYEEEE, per germline. V lost 4 bases, J lost 8 bases, and 8 bases stayed unmatched. The CDR3 spans 14 residues.

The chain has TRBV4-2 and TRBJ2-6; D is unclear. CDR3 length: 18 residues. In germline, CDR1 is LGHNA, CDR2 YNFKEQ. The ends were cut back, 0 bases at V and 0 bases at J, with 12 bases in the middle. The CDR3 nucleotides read TGTGCCAGCAGCCAAGATAGTGATGTGAACTCTGGGGCCAACGTCCTGACTTTC. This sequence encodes CASSQDSDVNSGANVLTF.

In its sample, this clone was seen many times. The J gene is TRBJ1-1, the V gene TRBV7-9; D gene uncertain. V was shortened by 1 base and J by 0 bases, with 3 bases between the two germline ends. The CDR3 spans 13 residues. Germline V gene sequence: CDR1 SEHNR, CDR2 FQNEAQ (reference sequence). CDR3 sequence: CASSLDMNTEAFF. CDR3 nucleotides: TGTGCCAGCAGCTTAGACATGAACACTGAAGCTTTCTTT.

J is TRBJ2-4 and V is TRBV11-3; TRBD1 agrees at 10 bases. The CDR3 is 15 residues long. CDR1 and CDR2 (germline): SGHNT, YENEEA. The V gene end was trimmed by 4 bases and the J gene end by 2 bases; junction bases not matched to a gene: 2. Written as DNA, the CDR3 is TGTGCCAGCAGCTCGGGACAGGGGTCCAAAAACATTCAGTACTTC. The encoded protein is CASSSGQGSKNIQYF.

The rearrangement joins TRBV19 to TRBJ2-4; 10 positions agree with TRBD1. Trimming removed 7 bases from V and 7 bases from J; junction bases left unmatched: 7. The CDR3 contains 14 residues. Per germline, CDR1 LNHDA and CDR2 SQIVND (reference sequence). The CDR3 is CASTPDRGRNIQYF. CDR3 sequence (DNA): TGTGCCAGTACCCCGGACAGGGGGAGGAACATTCAGTACTTC. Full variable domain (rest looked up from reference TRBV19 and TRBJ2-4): DGGITQSPKYLFRKEGQNVTLSCEQNLNHDAMYWYRQDPGQGLRLIYYSQIVNDFQKGDIAEGYSVSREKKESFPLTVTSAQKNPTAFYLCASTPDRGRNIQYFGAGTRLSVL.

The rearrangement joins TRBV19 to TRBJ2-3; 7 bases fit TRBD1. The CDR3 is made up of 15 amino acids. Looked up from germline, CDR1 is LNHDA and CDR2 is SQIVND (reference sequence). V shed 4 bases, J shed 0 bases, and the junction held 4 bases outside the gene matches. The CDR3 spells CASSRQGSSTDTQYF. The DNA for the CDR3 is TGTGCCAGTAGTAGACAGGGCTCTAGCACAGATACGCAGTATTTT.